Listed here is a single TCR beta chain. The antigen remains unidentified. This sample includes further DNA sequences coding for the same CDR3. The sample originates from a study of OX40 agonist ivuxolimab in advanced cancers. Study-level background: Prior checkpoint blockade (anti-PD-1, anti-PD-L1 or anti-CTLA-4) was permitted; approximately 41% had it. Whole-study results and caveats: Low levels of normalized T-cell clonal expansion also appeared in some nonresponders.

Data came from immunoSEQ multiplex PCR; TCRdb stores just in-frame clones and leaves some out. Among over 80,000 clones, around 87% were seen once, and the ten largest hold around 4%. This CDR3 contains 12 residues. The ends were cut back, 3 bases at V and 5 bases at J, with 10 bases in the middle. The germline CDR1 and CDR2 sequences are GTSNPN and SVGIG (reference sequence). This rearrangement joins TRBV30 to TRBJ2-5; the D gene is possibly TRBD2 (6 bases). This sample comprised CD4+ or CD8+ T cells sorted from blood, obtained in a trial of the OX40 agonist ivuxolimab. This TCR derives from an adult with an advanced solid tumor such as melanoma, head and neck, liver or kidney cancer. Written as DNA, the CDR3 is TGTGCCTGGAGCGGAGGAGGGGAGACCCAGTACTTC. This gives the protein CAWSGGGETQYF.